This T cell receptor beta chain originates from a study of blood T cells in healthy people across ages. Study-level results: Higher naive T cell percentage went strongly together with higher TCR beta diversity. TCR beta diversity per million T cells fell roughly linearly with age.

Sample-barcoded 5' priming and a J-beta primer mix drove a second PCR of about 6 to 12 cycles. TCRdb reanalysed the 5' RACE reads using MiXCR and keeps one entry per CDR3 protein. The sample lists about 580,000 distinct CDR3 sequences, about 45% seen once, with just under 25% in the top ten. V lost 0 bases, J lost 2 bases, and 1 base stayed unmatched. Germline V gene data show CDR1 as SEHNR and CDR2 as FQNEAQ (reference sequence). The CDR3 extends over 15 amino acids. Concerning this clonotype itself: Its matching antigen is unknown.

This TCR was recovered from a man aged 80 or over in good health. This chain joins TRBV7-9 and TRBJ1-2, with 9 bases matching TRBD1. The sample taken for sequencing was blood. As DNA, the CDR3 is TGTGCCAGCAGCTTAGCCGGGACAGGGAACTATGGCTACACCTTC. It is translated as CASSLAGTGNYGYTF. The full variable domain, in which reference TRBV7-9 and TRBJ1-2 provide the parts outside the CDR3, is DTGVSQNPRHKITKRGQNVTFRCDPISEHNRLYWYRQTLGQGPEFLTYFQNEAQLEKSRLLSDRFSAERPKGSFSTLEIQRTEQGDSAMYLCASSLAGTGNYGYTFGSGTRLTVV.